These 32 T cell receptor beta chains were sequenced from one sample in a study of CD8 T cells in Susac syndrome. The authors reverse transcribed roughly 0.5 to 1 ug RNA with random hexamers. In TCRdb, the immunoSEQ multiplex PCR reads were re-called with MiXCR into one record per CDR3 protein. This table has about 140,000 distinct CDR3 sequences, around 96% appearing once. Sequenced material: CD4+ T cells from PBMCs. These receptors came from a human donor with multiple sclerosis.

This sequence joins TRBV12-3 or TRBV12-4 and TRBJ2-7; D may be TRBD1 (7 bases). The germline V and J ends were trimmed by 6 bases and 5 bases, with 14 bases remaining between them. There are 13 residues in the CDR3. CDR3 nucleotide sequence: TGTGCCAGCAGCAGAGCAGGGGGGAACGAGCAGTACTTC. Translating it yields CASSRAGGNEQYF.

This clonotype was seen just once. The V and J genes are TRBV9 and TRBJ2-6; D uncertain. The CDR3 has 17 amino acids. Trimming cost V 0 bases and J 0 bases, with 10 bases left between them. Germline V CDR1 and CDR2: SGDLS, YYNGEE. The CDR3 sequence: CASSVGVQHSGANVLTF. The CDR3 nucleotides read TGTGCCAGCAGCGTAGGGGTACAACACTCTGGGGCCAACGTCCTGACTTTC.

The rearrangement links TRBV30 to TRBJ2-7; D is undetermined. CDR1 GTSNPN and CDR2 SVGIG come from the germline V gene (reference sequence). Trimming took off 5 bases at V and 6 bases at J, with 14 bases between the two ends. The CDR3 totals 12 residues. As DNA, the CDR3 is TGTGCCTGGGGCCGCCGTGGTGTCGAGCAGTACTTC. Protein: CAWGRRGVEQYF.

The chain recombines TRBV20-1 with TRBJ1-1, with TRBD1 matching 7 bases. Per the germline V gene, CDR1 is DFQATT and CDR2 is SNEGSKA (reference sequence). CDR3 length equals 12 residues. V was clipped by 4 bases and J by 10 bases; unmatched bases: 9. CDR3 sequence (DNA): TGCAGTGCTATAGACAGGGCACGCGCAGCTTTCTTT. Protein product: CSAIDRARAAFF.

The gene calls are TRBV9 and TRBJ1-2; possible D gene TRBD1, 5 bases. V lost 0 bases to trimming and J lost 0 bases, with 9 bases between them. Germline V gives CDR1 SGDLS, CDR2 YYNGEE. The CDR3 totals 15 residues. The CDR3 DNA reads TGTGCCAGCAGCGTAGGAGGGGACCCTAACTATGGCTACACCTTC. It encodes CASSVGGDPNYGYTF.

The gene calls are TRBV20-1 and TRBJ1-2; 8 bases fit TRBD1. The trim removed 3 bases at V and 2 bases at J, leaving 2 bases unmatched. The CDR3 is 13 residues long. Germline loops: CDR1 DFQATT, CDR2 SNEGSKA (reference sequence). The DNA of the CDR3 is TGCAGTGCTAGCAGGGGGCGCAACTATGGCTACACCTTC. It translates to CSASRGRNYGYTF.

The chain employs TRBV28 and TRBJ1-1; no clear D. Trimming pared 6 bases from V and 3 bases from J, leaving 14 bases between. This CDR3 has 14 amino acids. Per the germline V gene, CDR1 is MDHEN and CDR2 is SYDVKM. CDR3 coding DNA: TGTGCCAGCAGCAACGGAGGAGCGCACACTGAAGCTTTCTTT. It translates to CASSNGGAHTEAFF.

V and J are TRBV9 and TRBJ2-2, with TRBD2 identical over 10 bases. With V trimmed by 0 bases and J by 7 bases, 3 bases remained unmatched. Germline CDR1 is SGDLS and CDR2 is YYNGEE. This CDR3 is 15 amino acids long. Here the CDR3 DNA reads TGTGCCAGCAGCGTAGAGGCTAGCGGGAGCGGGGAGCTGTTTTTT. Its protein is CASSVEASGSGELFF.

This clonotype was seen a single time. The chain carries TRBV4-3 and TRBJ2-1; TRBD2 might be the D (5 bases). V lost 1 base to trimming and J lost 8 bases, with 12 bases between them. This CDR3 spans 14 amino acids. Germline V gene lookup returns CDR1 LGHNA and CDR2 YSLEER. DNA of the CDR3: TGCGCCAGCAGCCAAGGAGCGGCCGGGGATGAGCAGTTCTTC. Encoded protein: CASSQGAAGDEQFF.

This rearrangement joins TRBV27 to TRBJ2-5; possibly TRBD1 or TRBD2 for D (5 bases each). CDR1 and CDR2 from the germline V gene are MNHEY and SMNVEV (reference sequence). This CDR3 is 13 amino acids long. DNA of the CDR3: TGTGCGGCAGCCGAGGGGTCGCAAGAGACCCAGTACTTC. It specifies CAAAEGSQETQYF.

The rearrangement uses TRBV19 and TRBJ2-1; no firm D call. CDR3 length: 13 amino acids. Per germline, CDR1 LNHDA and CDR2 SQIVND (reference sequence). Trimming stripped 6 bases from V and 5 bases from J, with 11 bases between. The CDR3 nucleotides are TGTGCCAGTAGCTTGAGGCAGAACAATGAGCAGTTCTTC. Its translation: CASSLRQNNEQFF.

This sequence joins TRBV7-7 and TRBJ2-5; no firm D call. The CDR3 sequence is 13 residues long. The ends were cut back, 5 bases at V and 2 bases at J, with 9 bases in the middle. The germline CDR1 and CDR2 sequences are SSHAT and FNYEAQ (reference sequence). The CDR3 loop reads CASSLPSQETQYF. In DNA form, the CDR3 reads TGTGCCAGCAGCCTCCCAAGTCAAGAGACCCAGTACTTC.

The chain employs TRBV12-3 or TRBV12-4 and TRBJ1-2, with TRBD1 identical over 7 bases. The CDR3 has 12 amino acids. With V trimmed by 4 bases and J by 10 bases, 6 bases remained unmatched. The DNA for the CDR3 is TGTGCCAGCAGTTCACAGGGGTTGGCCTACACCTTC. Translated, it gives CASSSQGLAYTF.

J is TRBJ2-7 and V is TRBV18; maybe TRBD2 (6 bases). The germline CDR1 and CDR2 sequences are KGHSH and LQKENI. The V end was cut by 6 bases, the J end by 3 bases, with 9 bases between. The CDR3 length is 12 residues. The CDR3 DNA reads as TGTGCCAGCTCTCCGGAGGGCTACGAGCAGTACTTC. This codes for CASSPEGYEQYF. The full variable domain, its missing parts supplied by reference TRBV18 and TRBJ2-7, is NAGVMQNPRHLVRRRGQEARLRCSPMKGHSHVYWYRQLPEEGLKFMVYLQKENIIDESGMPKERFSAEFPKEGPSILRIQQVVRGDSAAYFCASSPEGYEQYFGPGTRLTVT.

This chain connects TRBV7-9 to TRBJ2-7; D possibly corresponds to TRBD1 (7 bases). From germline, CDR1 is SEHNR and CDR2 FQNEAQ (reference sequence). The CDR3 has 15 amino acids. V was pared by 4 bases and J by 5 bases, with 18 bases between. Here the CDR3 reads CASSYRQGGLDEQYF. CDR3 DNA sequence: TGTGCCAGCAGCTACCGACAGGGAGGCCTAGACGAGCAGTACTTC.

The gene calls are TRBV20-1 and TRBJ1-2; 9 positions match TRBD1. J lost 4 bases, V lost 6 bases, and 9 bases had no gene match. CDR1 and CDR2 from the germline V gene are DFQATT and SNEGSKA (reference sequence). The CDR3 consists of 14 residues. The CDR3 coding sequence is TGCAGTGCCTACGGACAGGGGACCATCTATGGCTACACCTTC. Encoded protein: CSAYGQGTIYGYTF.

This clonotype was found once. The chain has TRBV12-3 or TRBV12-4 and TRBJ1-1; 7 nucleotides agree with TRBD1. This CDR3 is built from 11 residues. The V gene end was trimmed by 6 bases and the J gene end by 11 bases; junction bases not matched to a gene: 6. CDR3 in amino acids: CASRQGPRAFF. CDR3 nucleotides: TGTGCCAGCAGACAGGGGCCAAGGGCTTTCTTT.

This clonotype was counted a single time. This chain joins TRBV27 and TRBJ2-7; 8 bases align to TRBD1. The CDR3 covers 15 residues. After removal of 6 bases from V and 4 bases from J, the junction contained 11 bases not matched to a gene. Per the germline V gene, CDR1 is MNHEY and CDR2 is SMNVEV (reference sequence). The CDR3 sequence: CASRDLGTGSYEQYF. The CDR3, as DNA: TGTGCCAGCAGGGACCTCGGGACAGGCTCATACGAGCAGTACTTC.

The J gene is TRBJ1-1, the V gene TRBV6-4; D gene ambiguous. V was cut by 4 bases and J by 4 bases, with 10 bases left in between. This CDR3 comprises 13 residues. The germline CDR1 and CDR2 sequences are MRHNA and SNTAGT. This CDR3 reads CASSVKVGTEAFF. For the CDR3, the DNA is TGTGCCAGCAGTGTCAAGGTTGGCACTGAAGCTTTCTTT.

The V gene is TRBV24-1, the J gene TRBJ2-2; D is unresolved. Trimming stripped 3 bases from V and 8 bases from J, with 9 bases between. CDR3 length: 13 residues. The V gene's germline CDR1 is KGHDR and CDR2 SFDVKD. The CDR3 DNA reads TGTGCCACCAGTGATCCCCCCGGGGGGGAGCTGTTTTTT. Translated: CATSDPPGGELFF.

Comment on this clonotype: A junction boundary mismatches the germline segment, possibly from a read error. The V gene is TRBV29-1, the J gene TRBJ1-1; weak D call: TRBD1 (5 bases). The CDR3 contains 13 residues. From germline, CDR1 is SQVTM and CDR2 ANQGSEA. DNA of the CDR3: TGCAGCGTTGGTGCAGGGATGAACAGTGAAGCTTTCTTT. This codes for CSVGAGMNSEAFF.

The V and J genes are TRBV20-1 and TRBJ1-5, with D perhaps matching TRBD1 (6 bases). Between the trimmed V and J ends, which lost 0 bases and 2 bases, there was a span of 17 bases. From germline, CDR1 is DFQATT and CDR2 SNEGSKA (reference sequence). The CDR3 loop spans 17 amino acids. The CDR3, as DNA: TGCAGTGCTAGAGATGAGCGCGGGACAAGGGGCAATCAGCCCCAGCATTTT. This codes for CSARDERGTRGNQPQHF.

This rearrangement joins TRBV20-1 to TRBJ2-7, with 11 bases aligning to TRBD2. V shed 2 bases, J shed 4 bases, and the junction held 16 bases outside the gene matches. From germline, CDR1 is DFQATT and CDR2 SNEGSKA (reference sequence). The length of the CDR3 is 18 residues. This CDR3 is CSARKALNLLAGDYEQYF. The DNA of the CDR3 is TGCAGTGCTAGAAAGGCTCTAAACTTACTAGCGGGAGATTACGAGCAGTACTTC.

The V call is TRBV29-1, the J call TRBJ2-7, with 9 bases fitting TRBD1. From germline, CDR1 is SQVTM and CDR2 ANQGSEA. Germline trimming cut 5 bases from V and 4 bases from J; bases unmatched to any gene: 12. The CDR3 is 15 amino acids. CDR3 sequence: CSVSRPGQGSYEQYF. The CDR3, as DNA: TGCAGCGTTTCAAGGCCGGGACAGGGTTCTTACGAGCAGTACTTC.

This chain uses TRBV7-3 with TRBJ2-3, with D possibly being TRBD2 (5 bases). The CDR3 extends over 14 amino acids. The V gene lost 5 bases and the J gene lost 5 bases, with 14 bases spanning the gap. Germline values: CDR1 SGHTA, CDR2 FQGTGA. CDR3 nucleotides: TGTGCCAGCAGCCCAAACGGGGTGGGAGATACGCAGTATTTT. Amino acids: CASSPNGVGDTQYF. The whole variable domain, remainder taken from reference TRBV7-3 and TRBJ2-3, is GAGVSQTPSNKVTEKGKYVELRCDPISGHTALYWYRQSLGQGPEFLIYFQGTGAADDSGLPNDRFFAVRPEGSVSTLKIQRTERGDSAVYLCASSPNGVGDTQYFGPGTRLTVL.

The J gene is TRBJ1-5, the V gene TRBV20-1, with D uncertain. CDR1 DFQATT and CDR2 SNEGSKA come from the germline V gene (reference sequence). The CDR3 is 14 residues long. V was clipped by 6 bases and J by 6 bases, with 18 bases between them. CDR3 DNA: TGCAGTGCCTTTTCCTTCGGAGCCGGTCAGCCCCAGCATTTT. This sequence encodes CSAFSFGAGQPQHF.

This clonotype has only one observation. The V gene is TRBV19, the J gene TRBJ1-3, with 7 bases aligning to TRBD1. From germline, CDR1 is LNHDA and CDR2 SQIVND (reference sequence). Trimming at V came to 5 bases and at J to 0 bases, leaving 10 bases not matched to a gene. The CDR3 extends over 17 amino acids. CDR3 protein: CASSPSGTASSGNTIYF. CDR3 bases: TGTGCCAGTAGTCCTTCCGGGACAGCCAGCTCTGGAAACACCATATATTTT.

The CDR3 DNA is TGTGCCAGCAGTACTATGGGTCCCCACTCCTACGAGCAGTACTTC. Its translation: CASSTMGPHSYEQYF. V gene TRBV6-5 combines with J gene TRBJ2-7, with D unclear. V was shortened by 5 bases and J by 0 bases, with 14 bases between the two germline ends. Germline loops: CDR1 MNHEY, CDR2 SVGAGI. The CDR3 contains 15 residues.

CDR3 sequence reads: CASSPWGASSEQFF. CDR3 bases: TGTGCCAGCAGCCCTTGGGGTGCGTCTAGCGAGCAGTTCTTC. The chain has TRBV7-3 and TRBJ2-1, with TRBD2 as a possible D gene (5 bases). There are 14 residues in the CDR3. Trimming took 5 bases from V and 10 from J, leaving 18 bases between them. The germline V gene encodes CDR1 SGHTA and CDR2 FQGTGA.

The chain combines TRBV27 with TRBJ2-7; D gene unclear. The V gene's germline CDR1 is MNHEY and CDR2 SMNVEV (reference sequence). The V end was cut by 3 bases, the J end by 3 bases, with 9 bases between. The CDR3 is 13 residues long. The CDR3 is CASSFNRNYEQYF. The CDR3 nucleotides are TGTGCCAGCAGTTTTAACAGAAACTACGAGCAGTACTTC.

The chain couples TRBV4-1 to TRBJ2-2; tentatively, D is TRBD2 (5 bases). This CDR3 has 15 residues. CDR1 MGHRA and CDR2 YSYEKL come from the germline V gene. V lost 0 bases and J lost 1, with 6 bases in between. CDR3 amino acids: CASSQEAGNTGELFF. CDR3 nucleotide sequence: TGCGCCAGCAGCCAAGAGGCGGGGAACACCGGGGAGCTGTTTTTT.

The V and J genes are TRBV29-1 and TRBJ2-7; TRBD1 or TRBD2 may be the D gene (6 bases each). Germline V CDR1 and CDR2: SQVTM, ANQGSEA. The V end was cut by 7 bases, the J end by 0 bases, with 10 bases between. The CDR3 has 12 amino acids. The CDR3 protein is CSGGGNSYEQYF. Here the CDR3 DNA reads TGCAGCGGAGGGGGGAACTCCTACGAGCAGTACTTC.